This TCR beta chain derives from a study of regulatory T cells in long-lasting Graves disease. V shed 3 bases and J shed 7 bases, with 7 bases lying between them. This CDR3 is 12 amino acids long. This clonotype came up a few times. The sample's time point: newly diagnosed GD, antithyroid drugs for less than 3 months. From PBMCs, RNA was extracted and then used to make the TCR library. Arm-PCR with iRepertoire HTBI primers amplified the CDR3 regions for these TCR beta libraries. TCRdb fed the multiplex PCR reads into MiXCR, producing one record per CDR3 protein. The data hold more than 400,000 distinct CDR3 sequences, with 15% to 20% observed a single time. Another study also made use of these data, one on T cells in Graves' hyperthyroidism and ophthalmopathy.

The chain employs TRBV12-3 or TRBV12-4 and TRBJ2-1; no clear D. The sample consisted of peripheral blood mononuclear cells (PBMCs), taken at new diagnosis, from a patient treated with antithyroid drugs. The receptor was derived from a man aged 40-50 years with Graves disease. The CDR3 protein is CASSFGFNEQFF. The CDR3 DNA is TGTGCCAGCAGTTTTGGCTTTAATGAGCAGTTCTTC.